This T cell receptor beta chain was retrieved from a study of blood T cell repertoires in COVID-19. Study-level background: From the United States, Italy and Spain came samples of acute and convalescent COVID-19.

The germline V gene encodes CDR1 MNHEY and CDR2 SVGEGT. Trimming stripped 5 bases from V and 3 bases from J, with 11 bases between. The CDR3 spans 13 residues. The table lists this clone with a count of one. This table comes from immunoSEQ multiplex PCR, and its TCRdb copy is limited to in-frame clones, with some not included. Of approximately 140,000 clones in the sample, roughly 90% were seen once. The chain has TRBV6-2 or TRBV6-3 and TRBJ2-7; a weak D match, TRBD1 (5 bases). The TCR was taken from a woman between 55 and 75 years old with active or convalescent COVID-19. Sequenced: peripheral blood. CDR3 amino acids: CASSLPQGYEQYF. For the CDR3, the DNA is TGTGCCAGCAGTCTACCTCAGGGCTACGAGCAGTACTTC.